The clone carrying this TCR beta chain occurred many times. Its antigen is unknown. These data belong to a study of response to subunit inactivated influenza vaccine. Findings of the study overall: Each seasonal flu vaccination may recruit only limited new T cells, authors suggested.

TCRdb passed the RT-PCR reads through MiXCR, listing each CDR3 protein once. The sample contains roughly 760,000 distinct CDR3 sequences, 21% of which appear only once. This clonotype was sampled from a man aged 50 to 59 who received an inactivated influenza vaccine. The sample consisted of PBMCs from blood, taken approximately 5 days after vaccination.

The CDR3 nucleotides are TGTGCCACCAGTGATTTGGGTCCCGGGGAGCTGTTTTTT. This codes for CATSDLGPGELFF. This chain links TRBV24-1 with TRBJ2-2, with D hard to call. Germline assignment: CDR1 KGHDR and CDR2 SFDVKD. The V end was cut by 0 bases, the J end by 6 bases, with 4 bases between. The CDR3 contains 13 residues.